The present T cell receptor beta chain was sequenced within a study of response to subunit inactivated influenza vaccine. The study's findings and limits: It was suggested by the authors that few new T cells are recruited by each seasonal influenza vaccination.

Points on this clonotype: Its antigen is not identified.

J was trimmed by 2 bases and V by 9 bases; bases with no gene match: 4. The CDR3 loop spans 13 amino acids. TCRdb ran MiXCR on the RT-PCR reads and lists one entry per CDR3 protein. The sample has over 750,000 distinct CDR3 sequences, over 20% seen once. The gene calls are TRBV12-3 or TRBV12-4 and TRBJ1-2; TRBD1 agrees at 9 bases. The sequencing used PBMCs from blood, collected 5 to 6 days after vaccination. The TCR sequence derives from a man aged 50-59 years who received an inactivated influenza vaccine. The CDR3 is CASNGQGNYGYTF. In DNA form, the CDR3 reads TGTGCCAGTAACGGACAGGGGAACTATGGCTACACCTTC.